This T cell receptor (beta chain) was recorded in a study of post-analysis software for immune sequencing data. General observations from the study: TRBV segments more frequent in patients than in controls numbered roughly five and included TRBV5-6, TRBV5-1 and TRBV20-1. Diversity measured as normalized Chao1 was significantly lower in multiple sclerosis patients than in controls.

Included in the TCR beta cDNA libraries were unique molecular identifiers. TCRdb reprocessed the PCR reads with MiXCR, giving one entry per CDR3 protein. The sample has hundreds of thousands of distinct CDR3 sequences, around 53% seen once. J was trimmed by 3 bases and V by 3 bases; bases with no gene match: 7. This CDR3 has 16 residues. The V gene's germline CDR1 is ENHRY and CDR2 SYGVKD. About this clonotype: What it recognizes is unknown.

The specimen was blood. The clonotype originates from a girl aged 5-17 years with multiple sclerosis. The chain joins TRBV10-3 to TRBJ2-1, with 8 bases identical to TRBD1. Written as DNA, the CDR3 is TGTGCCATCAGTGAAAGACCGGGACAGGACTACAATGAGCAGTTCTTC. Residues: CAISERPGQDYNEQFF.